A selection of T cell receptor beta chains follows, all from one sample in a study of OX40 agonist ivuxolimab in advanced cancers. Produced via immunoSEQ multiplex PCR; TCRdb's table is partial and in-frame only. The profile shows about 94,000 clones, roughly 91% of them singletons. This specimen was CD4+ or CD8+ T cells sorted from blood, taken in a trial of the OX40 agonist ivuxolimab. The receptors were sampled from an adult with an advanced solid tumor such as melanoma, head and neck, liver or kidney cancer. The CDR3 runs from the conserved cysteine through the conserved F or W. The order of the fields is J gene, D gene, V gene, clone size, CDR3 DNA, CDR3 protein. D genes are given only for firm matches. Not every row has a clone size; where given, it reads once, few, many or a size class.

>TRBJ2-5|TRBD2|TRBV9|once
TGTGCCAGCAGCCCTAGCGGGGGGGTTGGAGAGACCCAGTACTTC
CASSPSGGVGETQYF
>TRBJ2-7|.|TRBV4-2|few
TGTGCCAGCAGCCAAGTTGAGGAAAGGGCCTACGAGCAGTACTTC
CASSQVEERAYEQYF
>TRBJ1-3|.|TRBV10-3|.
TGTGCCATCAGTGTTGGACAGCTCCTCTCTGGAAACACCATATATTTT
CAISVGQLLSGNTIYF
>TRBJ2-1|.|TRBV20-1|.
TGCAGTGCTAGGTGGTACAATGAGCAGTTCTTC
CSARWYNEQFF
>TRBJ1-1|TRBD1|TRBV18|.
TGTGCCAGCTCAGCCCCGGACAGGGCGGGATACACTGAAGCTTTCTTT
CASSAPDRAGYTEAFF
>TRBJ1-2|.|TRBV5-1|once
TGCGCCAGCGAAACGGTTCGAAAGACCTATGGCTACACCTTC
CASETVRKTYGYTF
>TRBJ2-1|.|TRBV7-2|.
TGTGCCAGCAGCACCTCCGGGACCACATACAATGAGCAGTTCTTC
CASSTSGTTYNEQFF
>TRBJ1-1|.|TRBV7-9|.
TGTGCCAGCAGCTTATCGGCCACTGAAGCTTTCTTT
CASSLSATEAFF
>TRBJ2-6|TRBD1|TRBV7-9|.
TGTGCCAGCAGCCGAGGCGGCGCAGGGGGCTCTGGGGCCAACGTCCTGACTTTC
CASSRGGAGGSGANVLTF
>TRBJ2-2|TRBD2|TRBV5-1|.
TGCGCCAGCAGCTTGGGGACTAGCGGGGTTGGCACCGGGGAGCTGTTTTTT
CASSLGTSGVGTGELFF
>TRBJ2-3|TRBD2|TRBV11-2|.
TGTGCCAGCAGCTTAGTTACTAGCGGGGGCACAGATACGCAGTATTTT
CASSLVTSGGTDTQYF
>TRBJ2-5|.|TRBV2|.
TGTGCCAGCAGCCAGGGAGAGACCCAGTACTTC
CASSQGETQYF
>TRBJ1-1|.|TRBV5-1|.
TGCGCCAGCAGCTCTGGACATTTCACTGAAGCTTTCTTT
CASSSGHFTEAFF
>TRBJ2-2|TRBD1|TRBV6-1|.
TGTGCCGGCCAGACGGACAGGGCAACCGGGGAGCTGTTTTTT
CAGQTDRATGELFF
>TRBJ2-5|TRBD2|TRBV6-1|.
TGTGCCAGCAGTGAAGCCCTAGCGGGGGGCCCGGTAGAGACCCAGTACTTC
CASSEALAGGPVETQYF
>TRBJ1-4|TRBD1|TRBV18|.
TGTGCCAGCTCACCCCCGGGACAGGGGAATGAAAAACTGTTTTTT
CASSPPGQGNEKLFF
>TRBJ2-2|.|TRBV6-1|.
TGTGCCAGCAGATTCCGAGACAGGAACACCGGGGAGCTGTTTTTT
CASRFRDRNTGELFF
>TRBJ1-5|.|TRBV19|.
TGTGCCAGTATAGCCCCGGACAAGGGTTATAGCAATCAGCCCCAGCATTTT
CASIAPDKGYSNQPQHF
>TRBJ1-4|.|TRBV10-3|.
TGTGCCATCAGTGAACTCCCCGCGGAACTGTTTTTT
CAISELPAELFF
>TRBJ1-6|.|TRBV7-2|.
TGTGCCAGCAAATCTAGGACAGCCAGCTCCTATAATTCACCCCTCCACTTT
CASKSRTASSYNSPLHF
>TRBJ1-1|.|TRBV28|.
TGTGCCAGCAGCCTTCTTTGGGGGGGTTCAACTGAAGCTTTCTTT
CASSLLWGGSTEAFF
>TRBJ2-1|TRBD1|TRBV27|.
TGTGCCAGCAGTTATGACAGGGTAACCTACAATGAGCAGTTCTTC
CASSYDRVTYNEQFF
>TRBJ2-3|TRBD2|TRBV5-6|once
TGTGCCAGCAGCTTAACTAGCGGGGCACGCACAGATACGCAGTATTTT
CASSLTSGARTDTQYF
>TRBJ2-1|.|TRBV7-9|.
TGTGCCAGCAGCTTAGTAGGTCAGGGTTCAGATGAGCAGTTCTTC
CASSLVGQGSDEQFF
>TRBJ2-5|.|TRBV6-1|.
TGTGCCAGCAGTCCCGGGACGACGCAAGAGACCCAGTACTTC
CASSPGTTQETQYF
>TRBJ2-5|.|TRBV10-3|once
TGTGCCATCAGTGAGTCAGGGCAGATAGCGCCCCGAACGGAGACCCAGTACTTC
CAISESGQIAPRTETQYF
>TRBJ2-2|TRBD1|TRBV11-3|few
TGTGCCAGCAGCTTAGTGGGACAGGGCGACACCGGGGAGCTGTTTTTT
CASSLVGQGDTGELFF
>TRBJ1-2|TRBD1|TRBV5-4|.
TGTGCCAGCAGGGAAGGGACAGGGGGCGCTGAGTTGTCGCGCACCTTC
CASREGTGGAELSRTF
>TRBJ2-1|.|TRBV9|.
TGTGCCAGCAGCGAACTAGCCCACTCCTACAATGAGCAGTTCTTC
CASSELAHSYNEQFF
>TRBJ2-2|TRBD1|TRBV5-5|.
TGTGCCAGCAGCTCCGGGACAGGAGGGGGGGAGCTGTTTTTT
CASSSGTGGGELFF
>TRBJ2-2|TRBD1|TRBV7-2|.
TGTGCCAGCAGCTTAGCGAGGGACAGGGTGCCCGGGGAGCTGTTTTTT
CASSLARDRVPGELFF
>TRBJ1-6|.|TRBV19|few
TGTGCCACCGAAAGCGGGGAAGGCGGGGGTTCACCCCTCCACTTT
CATESGEGGGSPLHF
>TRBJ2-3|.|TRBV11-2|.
TGTGCCAGCAGCCCAGGGACCTCCACAGATACGCAGTATTTT
CASSPGTSTDTQYF
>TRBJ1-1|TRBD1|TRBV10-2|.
TGCGCCAGCAGTGTACAGGGGGCGATCACTGAAGCTTTCTTT
CASSVQGAITEAFF
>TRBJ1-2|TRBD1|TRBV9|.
TGTGCCAGCAGCGTAGGGGGACAGGCCCCATATGGCTACACCTTC
CASSVGGQAPYGYTF
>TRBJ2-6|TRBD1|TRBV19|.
TGTGCCAGTAGTAGCCGGGACAGGGTCGGTGGGGCCAACGTCCTGACTTTC
CASSSRDRVGGANVLTF
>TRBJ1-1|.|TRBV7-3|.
TGTGCCAGCAGCTCCGTGTTGGGCACTGAAGCTTTCTTT
CASSSVLGTEAFF
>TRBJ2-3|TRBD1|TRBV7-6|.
TGTGCCAGCAGCTCCCGGGGCACAGGGGGTATCGTGAATACGCAGTATTTT
CASSSRGTGGIVNTQYF
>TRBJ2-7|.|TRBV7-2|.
TGTGCCAGCAGCTTCGACAAAGGCGGGCAGTACTTC
CASSFDKGGQYF
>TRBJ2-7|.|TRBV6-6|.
TGTGCCAGCAGACTCGGGACCTTAATCCCCAACGAGCAGTACTTC
CASRLGTLIPNEQYF
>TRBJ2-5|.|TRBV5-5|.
TGTGCCAGCAGCTTGGCGGCCGGGGGCGGAAAGACCCAGTACTTC
CASSLAAGGGKTQYF
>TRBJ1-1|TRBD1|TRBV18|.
TGTGCCAGCTCACCAAATACAGGGGGAAGCACTGAAGCTTTCTTT
CASSPNTGGSTEAFF
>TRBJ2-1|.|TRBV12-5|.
TGTGCTAGTGGTTTGAGGGGGGACCGCGATGAGCAGTTCTTC
CASGLRGDRDEQFF
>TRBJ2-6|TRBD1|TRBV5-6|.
TGTGCCAGCAGCCGCAACCGGGACAGGGTATCTGGGGCCAACGTCCTGACTTTC
CASSRNRDRVSGANVLTF
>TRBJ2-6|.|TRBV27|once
TGTGCCAGCAGTCCGAAACAGGTTCAGGCCAACGTCCTGACTTTC
CASSPKQVQANVLTF
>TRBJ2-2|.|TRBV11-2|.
TGTGCCAGCAGCTTAGATGACACCACCGGGGAGCTGTTTTTT
CASSLDDTTGELFF
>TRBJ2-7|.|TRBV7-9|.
TGTGCCAGCAGCTTAGGGGCCAACGAGCAGTACTTC
CASSLGANEQYF
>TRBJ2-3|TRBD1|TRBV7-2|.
TGTGCCAGCAGCTTAGGTGGACAGGGGATCGGTGCAGATACGCAGTATTTT
CASSLGGQGIGADTQYF